These 19 T cell receptor beta chains originate from one sample sequenced in a study of metastatic and nonmetastatic thyroid tumors. Each patient went into thyroid surgery without having received any treatment. MiXCR was used by TCRdb to re-call the PCR reads. The table lists some 19,000 clones, around a third of them singletons, with under 25% in the top ten. Source material: adjacent normal tissue. These receptors were taken from a female donor with papillary thyroid cancer or a benign thyroid nodule (not recorded which). Some clones in this sample may be carry-over from other donors' samples.

By frequency in the sample, this clone is large (0.1 to 1%). The CDR3 region is CASSSRQGVFNSPLHF. CDR3 nucleotide sequence: TGTGCCAGCAGTTCACGCCAGGGGGTGTTTAATTCACCCCTCCACTTT. The chain has TRBV28 and TRBJ1-6, with TRBD1 matching over 7 bases. Trimming cost V 4 bases and J 6 bases; bases outside gene matches: 9. Germline CDR1 is MDHEN and CDR2 is SYDVKM. This CDR3 has 16 residues.

The rearrangement links TRBV6-1 to TRBJ2-2; D perhaps matches TRBD2 (5 bases). Germline assignment: CDR1 MNHNS and CDR2 SASEGT. The CDR3 contains 12 residues. This chain's CDR3 is CAAAGGTGELFF. Here the CDR3 DNA reads TGTGCGGCGGCGGGTGGCACCGGGGAGCTGTTTTTT.

This rearrangement joins TRBV5-6 to TRBJ2-3, with 7 bases identical to TRBD1. Germline V CDR1 and CDR2: SGHDT, YYEEEE. Unmatched junction bases numbered 8, after V lost 4 bases and J lost 0 bases. The CDR3 extends over 16 amino acids. Here the CDR3 reads CASSRRTGSSTDTQYF. CDR3 coding DNA: TGTGCCAGCAGCCGCCGGACAGGATCTAGCACAGATACGCAGTATTTT.

CDR3 sequence reads: CSAGQGDTGELFF. DNA for the CDR3: TGCAGCGCGGGACAGGGCGACACCGGGGAGCTGTTTTTT. The V call is TRBV29-1, the J call TRBJ2-2; 9 nucleotides align to TRBD1. The CDR3 spans 13 residues. CDR1 and CDR2 from the germline V gene are SQVTM and ANQGSEA. Trimming removed 7 bases from V and 3 bases from J; junction bases left unmatched: 3.

This sequence joins TRBV20-1 and TRBJ2-6; possibly TRBD2 for D (6 bases). The germline V gene encodes CDR1 DFQATT and CDR2 SNEGSKA (reference sequence). Trimming removed 3 bases from V and 0 bases from J, with 12 bases in between. The CDR3 spans 16 residues. As DNA, the CDR3 is TGCAGTGCTAGGCCGGGACTGCGCTCTGGGGCCAACGTCCTGACTTTC. As protein: CSARPGLRSGANVLTF.

This chain joins TRBV5-1 and TRBJ2-7; 9 bases agree with TRBD2. The CDR3 has 16 amino acids. Germline CDR1 reads SGHRS; CDR2 reads YFSETQ. Trimming cost V 0 bases and J 2 bases; bases outside gene matches: 6. Written as DNA, the CDR3 is TGCGCCAGCAGCTTGGGTCGCGGGAGGGCCGCCTACGAGCAGTACTTC. This codes for CASSLGRGRAAYEQYF.

In DNA form, the CDR3 reads TGTGCCAGCAGCGTAGCTACAGGGGCCCCAGGGGATTCACCCCTCCACTTT. Its protein product is CASSVATGAPGDSPLHF. The chain has TRBV12-3 or TRBV12-4 and TRBJ1-6; TRBD1 aligns across 7 bases. The CDR3 totals 17 residues. V lost 6 bases, J lost 8 bases, and 16 bases stayed unmatched.

This clone was seen at least ten times. V usage is TRBV5-4 and J usage is TRBJ2-7; 8 bases match TRBD2. V trimming: 4 bases; J trimming: 7 bases; junction bases outside the gene matches: 10. The germline gives CDR1 SGHNT, CDR2 YYREEE (reference sequence). The CDR3 loop spans 14 amino acids. The CDR3 bases are TGTGCCAGCAGCCTCCGGGGGGGCCGGGGGGAGCAGTACTTC. Protein product: CASSLRGGRGEQYF. The whole variable domain, remainder taken from reference TRBV5-4 and TRBJ2-7, is ETGVTQSPTHLIKTRGQQVTLRCSSQSGHNTVSWYQQALGQGPQFIFQYYREEENGRGNFPPRFSGLQFPNYSSELNVNALELDDSALYLCASSLRGGRGEQYFGPGTRLTVT.

Relative to its sample, this clone is medium-sized. This chain connects TRBV2 to TRBJ1-2, with a possible D match to TRBD1 (6 bases). Trimming shortened V by 10 bases and J by 2 bases, and 11 bases separated the two germline ends. This CDR3 has 12 amino acids. From germline, CDR1 is SNHLY and CDR2 FYNNEI. In DNA form, the CDR3 reads TGTGCCACCTCGCAGGGGAACTATGGCTACACCTTC. It codes for CATSQGNYGYTF.

This clone was observed a few times. The V and J genes are TRBV10-3 and TRBJ2-1; 9 nucleotides match TRBD1. Germline CDR1 reads ENHRY; CDR2 reads SYGVKD. The CDR3 is 17 residues long. Trimming removed 4 bases from V and 8 bases from J; junction bases left unmatched: 15. In DNA, the CDR3 is TGTGCCATCAGTGGATCAACAGGGGGCGATAGTGTCGATGAGCAGTTCTTC. It specifies CAISGSTGGDSVDEQFF.

The chain couples TRBV6-2 or TRBV6-3 to TRBJ1-1; no definite D call. CDR1 and CDR2 (germline): MNHEY, SVGEGT. The CDR3 is 17 residues long. V gave up 0 bases and J gave up 1 base, with 15 bases separating them. The CDR3 nucleotides read TGTGCCAGCAGTTACTCATACCCGGAACTATCGAACACTGAAGCTTTCTTT. Translating it yields CASSYSYPELSNTEAFF.

Relative to its sample, this clone is medium-sized. The V and J genes are TRBV2 and TRBJ2-1, with 9 nucleotides matching TRBD2. Trimming at V came to 4 bases and at J to 0 bases, leaving 10 bases not matched to a gene. The CDR3 totals 18 residues. The germline gives CDR1 SNHLY, CDR2 FYNNEI. CDR3 sequence: CASSANPERGDSYNEQFF. The DNA of the CDR3 is TGTGCCAGCAGTGCCAACCCTGAGCGGGGGGACTCCTACAATGAGCAGTTCTTC.

This clone was observed a handful of times. The chain couples TRBV27 to TRBJ1-2; possible D gene TRBD1, 5 bases. CDR3 length: 14 amino acids. Trimming took 2 bases from V and 2 from J, leaving 9 bases between them. CDR1 and CDR2 from the germline V gene are MNHEY and SMNVEV (reference sequence). The CDR3 here is CASSLRPGNYGYTF. The DNA for the CDR3 is TGTGCCAGCAGTTTACGTCCAGGGAACTATGGCTACACCTTC.

This clone was detected ten times or more. This chain uses TRBV5-4 with TRBJ1-3; D unresolved. The CDR3 loop spans 14 amino acids. Trimming took 0 bases from V and 0 from J, leaving 4 bases between them. Per germline, CDR1 SGHNT and CDR2 YYREEE (reference sequence). For the CDR3, the DNA is TGTGCCAGCAGCTTGGCGGGCTCTGGAAACACCATATATTTT. This sequence encodes CASSLAGSGNTIYF.

CDR3 sequence (DNA): TGTGCCAGCAGCTTGCCTCAGGGTACGAACACCGGGGAGCTGTTTTTT. Its protein product is CASSLPQGTNTGELFF. This chain joins TRBV5-6 and TRBJ2-2, with a possible D match to TRBD1 (5 bases). The CDR3 has 16 residues. Germline values: CDR1 SGHDT, CDR2 YYEEEE. The V and J ends lost 1 base and 0 bases respectively, with 10 bases between them. The full variable domain, with the rest looked up from reference TRBV5-6 and TRBJ2-2, is DAGVTQSPTHLIKTRGQQVTLRCSPKSGHDTVSWYQQALGQGPQFIFQYYEEEERQRGNFPDRFSGHQFPNYSSELNVNALLLGDSALYLCASSLPQGTNTGELFFGEGSRLTVL.

DNA of the CDR3: TGTGCCAGCAGGCTGACTAGCGGGAGTTGGGAGACCCAGTACTTC. It yields the protein CASRLTSGSWETQYF. The chain employs TRBV6-1 and TRBJ2-5; 12 bases are shared with TRBD2. Germline V lookup: CDR1 MNHNS, CDR2 SASEGT. The V and J ends lost 6 bases and 5 bases, in that order; junction bases with no gene match: 7. The CDR3 is 15 residues long.

This clone was seen only a few times. The chain recombines TRBV28 with TRBJ1-2; 10 nucleotides match TRBD1. The CDR3 extends over 13 amino acids. The J segment lost 7 bases and the V segment lost 3 bases, leaving 2 bases of the junction unmatched. Germline CDR1 is MDHEN and CDR2 is SYDVKM. The CDR3 here is CASSLDRGTGYTF. CDR3 in DNA: TGTGCCAGCAGTTTGGACAGGGGGACTGGCTACACCTTC.

The chain has TRBV6-2 or TRBV6-3 and TRBJ1-6, with D possibly TRBD1 on 5 matching bases. V lost 8 bases to trimming and J lost 9 bases, with 17 bases between them. The CDR3 runs to 14 residues. The germline V gene encodes CDR1 MNHEY and CDR2 SVGEGT. The CDR3 DNA sequence: TGTGCCAGCCGTCTTACAGGCGGAACTTCACCCCTCCACTTT. This gives the protein CASRLTGGTSPLHF.

This clone was counted a few times. This chain uses TRBV10-3 with TRBJ2-7, with 7 bases lining up with TRBD1. The germline V gene has CDR1 ENHRY and CDR2 SYGVKD. V trimming: 4 bases; J trimming: 0 bases; junction bases outside the gene matches: 0. The CDR3 spans 13 residues. The CDR3 spells CAISGDSSYEQYF. In DNA form, the CDR3 reads TGTGCCATCAGTGGGGACAGCTCCTACGAGCAGTACTTC.